These 32 T cell receptor beta chains were all obtained from the same sample, sequenced in a study of shared clonotypes between healthy human individuals. Selected positively for CCR7 and CD45RO-negative, naive CD8 cells excluded terminally differentiated effector memory CD45RA+ cells. Sequencing was performed with immunoSEQ multiplex PCR; in TCRdb, only in-frame clones are kept and a portion is missing. Here the sample spans about 2.2 million clones, about 93% being singletons. The specimen was naive CD8+ T cells from PBMCs. These receptors came from a man younger than 35 in good health. Some clones in this sample may be carry-over from other donors' samples.

The sample holds a few counts of this clone. The CDR3 DNA reads TGTGCCAGCAGCCACACGGGCATGGACACTGAAGCTTTCTTT. It is translated as CASSHTGMDTEAFF. The rearrangement uses TRBV16 and TRBJ1-1; D uncertain. Germline V lookup: CDR1 KGHSY, CDR2 FQNENV. Trimming pared 3 bases from V and 3 bases from J, leaving 11 bases between. CDR3 length: 14 amino acids.

V gene TRBV19 combines with J gene TRBJ1-5; D is ambiguous. Germline V lookup: CDR1 LNHDA, CDR2 SQIVND (reference sequence). The V end was cut by 6 bases, the J end by 0 bases, with 15 bases between. This CDR3 contains 16 residues. As DNA, the CDR3 is TGTGCCAGTAGGGTATTAGCAGATTATAGCAATCAGCCCCAGCATTTT. It translates to CASRVLADYSNQPQHF.

The V and J genes are TRBV7-9 and TRBJ2-5; 8 bases agree with TRBD1. The CDR3 loop spans 17 amino acids. Losses at the gene ends were 5 bases for V and 2 bases for J; bases not matched to a gene: 13. Germline CDR1 SEHNR, CDR2 FQNEAQ (reference sequence). Written as DNA, the CDR3 is TGTGCCAGCAGCAGGACAGGGCGAAAATTCTTACAAGAGACCCAGTACTTC. Amino acids: CASSRTGRKFLQETQYF.

The CDR3 DNA reads TGTGCCAGTAGTTCCCGGGACAGTCTACAAGAGACCCAGTACTTC. The encoded protein is CASSSRDSLQETQYF. V is TRBV19 and J is TRBJ2-5; 7 bases line up with TRBD1. The V segment lost 5 bases and the J segment 2 bases; nucleotides outside the gene matches: 8. The CDR3 is 15 residues long. CDR1 LNHDA and CDR2 SQIVND come from the germline V gene (reference sequence).

V usage is TRBV5-1 and J usage is TRBJ1-2; maybe TRBD1 (5 bases). This CDR3 spans 15 amino acids. The ends were cut back, 4 bases at V and 1 base at J, with 14 bases in the middle. Germline V gene lookup returns CDR1 SGHRS and CDR2 YFSETQ. The DNA of the CDR3 is TGCGCCAGCAGCCCCGGGACTCCAAATAACTATGGCTACACCTTC. Encoded protein: CASSPGTPNNYGYTF.

The chain couples TRBV7-9 to TRBJ2-7; possible D gene TRBD2, 6 bases. V lost 5 bases and J 6 bases, leaving 17 bases between the germline ends. CDR1 and CDR2 from the germline V gene are SEHNR and FQNEAQ (reference sequence). CDR3 length: 14 residues. This CDR3 reads CASSLGGELREQYF. The CDR3 region has the DNA TGTGCCAGCAGCCTGGGGGGAGAGCTTCGCGAGCAGTACTTC.

The CDR3 protein is CSVQSDTQYF. In DNA, the CDR3 is TGCAGCGTTCAATCAGATACGCAGTATTTT. The V call is TRBV29-1, the J call TRBJ2-3, with D hard to call. Germline V gene lookup returns CDR1 SQVTM and CDR2 ANQGSEA. CDR3 length: 10 amino acids. V was clipped by 5 bases and J by 4 bases, with 4 bases between them.

This chain connects TRBV7-9 to TRBJ2-1, with 9 bases identical to TRBD1. CDR3 size: 15 residues. Per the germline V gene, CDR1 is SEHNR and CDR2 is FQNEAQ (reference sequence). Trimming cost V 1 base and J 8 bases; bases outside gene matches: 6. The DNA of the CDR3 is TGTGCCAGCAGCTTAGAGGGACAGGGATTCTATGAGCAGTTCTTC. Protein product: CASSLEGQGFYEQFF.

The V call is TRBV6-6, the J call TRBJ1-1; TRBD1 might be the D (5 bases). Germline values: CDR1 MNHNY, CDR2 SVGAGI (reference sequence). This CDR3 is 14 amino acids long. V was cut by 2 bases and J by 3 bases, with 10 bases left in between. DNA for the CDR3: TGTGCCAGCAGTTACGGGTGGGGGGACACTGAAGCTTTCTTT. This sequence encodes CASSYGWGDTEAFF.

The V gene is TRBV28, the J gene TRBJ1-5; the D is unclear. The germline V and J ends were trimmed by 2 bases and 4 bases, with 12 bases remaining between them. This CDR3 has 15 amino acids. Germline V gene data show CDR1 as MDHEN and CDR2 as SYDVKM. CDR3 amino acids: CASSLKGVWNQPQHF. CDR3 nucleotide sequence: TGTGCCAGCAGTTTAAAGGGAGTCTGGAATCAGCCCCAGCATTTT.

V usage is TRBV25-1 and J usage is TRBJ2-5, with D tentatively TRBD1 (6 bases). Germline lookup yields CDR1 MGHDK and CDR2 SYGVNS. The CDR3 length is 16 residues. V was cut by 1 base and J by 5 bases, with 17 bases left in between. The CDR3, as DNA: TGTGCCAGCAGTGAATGGAGGACAGTGGGCGAGGAGACCCAGTACTTC. Protein sequence: CASSEWRTVGEETQYF.

The rearrangement uses TRBV28 and TRBJ1-1; possibly TRBD1 for D (6 bases). The germline gives CDR1 MDHEN, CDR2 SYDVKM. The CDR3 runs 14 residues. V was shortened by 3 bases and J by 4 bases, with 12 bases between the two germline ends. CDR3: CASSFMGGATEAFF. The CDR3 DNA reads as TGTGCCAGCAGTTTTATGGGGGGGGCCACTGAAGCTTTCTTT. The full variable domain, in which reference TRBV28 and TRBJ1-1 provide the parts outside the CDR3, is DVKVTQSSRYLVKRTGEKVFLECVQDMDHENMFWYRQDPGLGLRLIYFSYDVKMKEKGDIPEGYSVSREKKERFSLILESASTNQTSMYLCASSFMGGATEAFFGQGTRLTVV.

The genes are TRBV7-9 and TRBJ2-7, with a weak D call TRBD2 (6 bases). V was shortened by 5 bases and J by 5 bases, with 16 bases between the two germline ends. Germline V gene lookup returns CDR1 SEHNR and CDR2 FQNEAQ (reference sequence). The CDR3 runs to 14 residues. The CDR3 loop is CASSVAGIFNEQYF. The CDR3 DNA follows: TGTGCCAGCAGCGTGGCGGGAATCTTTAACGAGCAGTACTTC. Complete variable domain (other parts from reference TRBV7-9 and TRBJ2-7): DTGVSQNPRHKITKRGQNVTFRCDPISEHNRLYWYRQTLGQGPEFLTYFQNEAQLEKSRLLSDRFSAERPKGSFSTLEIQRTEQGDSAMYLCASSVAGIFNEQYFGPGTRLTVT.

The chain links TRBV4-1 to TRBJ2-5; a possible D gene is TRBD1 (5 bases). The CDR3 contains 14 residues. Trimming stripped 6 bases from V and 5 bases from J, with 16 bases between. In germline, CDR1 is MGHRA, CDR2 YSYEKL. The CDR3 DNA follows: TGCGCCAGCAGGGTCGACCCAAAGGGGGAGACCCAGTACTTC. Translating it yields CASRVDPKGETQYF.

This rearrangement joins TRBV28 to TRBJ2-3; 7 positions agree with TRBD1. CDR1 and CDR2 from the germline V gene are MDHEN and SYDVKM. The CDR3 loop spans 17 amino acids. J gave up 0 bases and V 6 bases, and 12 bases lay outside the gene matches. In DNA form, the CDR3 reads TGTGCCAGCAGGGAGACACAGGGGCTAACTAGCACAGATACGCAGTATTTT. It specifies CASRETQGLTSTDTQYF.

This CDR3 reads CASSQPGTGAYNEQFF. For the CDR3, the DNA is TGTGCCAGCAGTCAGCCCGGGACAGGGGCATACAATGAGCAGTTCTTC. The gene calls are TRBV28 and TRBJ2-1, with TRBD1 matching 10 bases. From germline, CDR1 is MDHEN and CDR2 SYDVKM. V lost 5 bases and J lost 4; bases outside the gene matches: 8. This CDR3 has 16 residues.

This clone was counted a few times. The genes are TRBV9 and TRBJ1-1; D is unresolved. Germline lookup yields CDR1 SGDLS and CDR2 YYNGEE. Trimming cost V 6 bases and J 4 bases, with 4 bases left between them. This CDR3 comprises 10 residues. The CDR3 DNA follows: TGTGCCAGCAATCCCACTGAAGCTTTCTTT. Translating gives CASNPTEAFF. Using reference TRBV9 and TRBJ1-1 for the parts outside the CDR3, the full variable domain is DSGVTQTPKHLITATGQRVTLRCSPRSGDLSVYWYQQSLDQGLQFLIQYYNGEERAKGNILERFSAQQFPDLHSELNLSSLELGDSALYFCASNPTEAFFGQGTRLTVV.

The rearrangement links TRBV5-1 to TRBJ2-5; TRBD1 aligns across 10 bases. V dropped 6 bases and J dropped 5; count of bases not matched to a gene: 10. The CDR3 is 15 amino acids. The germline CDR1 and CDR2 sequences are SGHRS and YFSETQ. CDR3 in amino acids: CASKLTGGGGETQYF. CDR3 DNA sequence: TGCGCCAGCAAGCTGACAGGGGGCGGAGGTGAGACCCAGTACTTC.

This chain links TRBV9 with TRBJ2-1; tentatively, D is TRBD2 (6 bases). The CDR3 is 20 residues long. The germline V and J ends were trimmed by 4 bases and 4 bases, with 30 bases remaining between them. CDR1 and CDR2 from the germline V gene are SGDLS and YYNGEE. This chain's CDR3 is CASSTRLEVVGKELYNEQFF. Written as DNA, the CDR3 is TGTGCCAGCAGCACCAGACTAGAAGTCGTAGGAAAAGAACTATACAATGAGCAGTTCTTC.

This sequence joins TRBV27 and TRBJ2-1; D possibly corresponds to TRBD1 (5 bases). Germline CDR1 is MNHEY and CDR2 is SMNVEV (reference sequence). The CDR3 is 16 residues long. V was pared by 5 bases and J by 4 bases, with 18 bases between. CDR3 in DNA: TGTGCCAGCAGTGCACAAGGGGTCGCGAGGTACAATGAGCAGTTCTTC. Protein: CASSAQGVARYNEQFF.

The DNA for the CDR3 is TGTGCCAGCAGCTTATGGAGGGGTAGCGGGAGAAAGGAAGATACGCAGTATTTT. Translation gives CASSLWRGSGRKEDTQYF. The gene calls are TRBV7-8 and TRBJ2-3; 9 bases are shared with TRBD2. V was pared by 2 bases and J by 5 bases, with 14 bases of the junction left unmatched. The CDR3 consists of 18 residues. The germline V gene has CDR1 SGHVS and CDR2 FQNEAQ.

CDR3 in amino acids: CASSSTSWAAEQYF. The CDR3 nucleotides are TGTGCCAGCAGTTCAACTAGTTGGGCGGCCGAGCAGTACTTC. This chain joins TRBV27 and TRBJ2-7, with D tentatively TRBD2 (5 bases). CDR3 length: 14 amino acids. V lost 4 bases and J lost 6, with 16 bases in between. CDR1 is MNHEY and CDR2 is SMNVEV in the germline V gene (reference sequence).

The rearrangement links TRBV11-2 to TRBJ1-5; D ambiguous. The CDR3 covers 19 residues. The germline CDR1 and CDR2 sequences are SGHAT and FQNNGV. Between the trimmed V and J ends, which lost 8 bases and 0 bases, there was a span of 26 bases. CDR3 nucleotides: TGTGCCAGCCCATTAAAGTGCGTTGAAGGCTTGAATAGCAATCAGCCCCAGCATTTT. Protein: CASPLKCVEGLNSNQPQHF. Using reference TRBV11-2 and TRBJ1-5 for the parts outside the CDR3, the full variable domain is EAGVAQSPRYKIIEKRQSVAFWCNPISGHATLYWYQQILGQGPKLLIQFQNNGVVDDSQLPKDRFSAERLKGVDSTLKIQPAKLEDSAVYLCASPLKCVEGLNSNQPQHFGDGTRLSIL.

The genes are TRBV28 and TRBJ1-2; possibly TRBD1 for D (6 bases). The CDR3 sequence is 15 residues long. The germline gives CDR1 MDHEN, CDR2 SYDVKM. V shed 6 bases and J shed 2 bases, with 16 bases lying between them. The CDR3 nucleotides are TGTGCCAGCAGCATCACCGGGGGGCGCAACTATGGCTACACCTTC. Its translation: CASSITGGRNYGYTF.

The rearrangement uses TRBV19 and TRBJ2-7; 8 bases are a match to TRBD2. CDR1 and CDR2 (germline): LNHDA, SQIVND (reference sequence). V was clipped by 6 bases and J by 4 bases; unmatched bases: 14. The CDR3 is 16 residues long. CDR3 sequence: CASSVFFRTSRYEQYF. In DNA form, the CDR3 reads TGTGCCAGTAGCGTGTTCTTCAGGACTAGCAGATACGAGCAGTACTTC.

The CDR3 sequence: CASSKTASTGELFF. The CDR3 coding sequence is TGTGCCAGCAGTAAGACGGCCTCCACCGGGGAGCTGTTTTTT. The chain is built from TRBV27 and TRBJ2-2; D is unclear. CDR3 length: 14 amino acids. With 5 bases removed from V and 4 bases from J, the gap between germline ends came to 11 bases. From germline, CDR1 is MNHEY and CDR2 SMNVEV (reference sequence).

This chain joins TRBV5-5 and TRBJ2-7; D not resolved. The V and J ends lost 3 bases and 7 bases respectively, with 20 bases between them. The V gene's germline CDR1 is SGHKS and CDR2 YYEKEE (reference sequence). The CDR3 totals 15 residues. The CDR3 bases are TGTGCCAGCAGCTGGACCCTGGGAACTCTCGCAGAGCAGTACTTC. Its translation is CASSWTLGTLAEQYF.

The CDR3 region is CASSHLRLASAYEQYF. CDR3 nucleotide sequence: TGTGCCAGCAGTCACCTTCGACTAGCGAGCGCCTACGAGCAGTACTTC. The V and J genes are TRBV6-6 and TRBJ2-7; 8 bases map to TRBD2. In germline, CDR1 is MNHNY, CDR2 SVGAGI (reference sequence). The CDR3 totals 16 residues. V was pared by 5 bases and J by 2 bases, with 11 bases of the junction left unmatched.

The V call is TRBV28, the J call TRBJ2-7, with TRBD2 as a possible D gene (6 bases). This CDR3 comprises 14 residues. V was shortened by 5 bases and J by 2 bases, with 13 bases between the two germline ends. Germline V gene data show CDR1 as MDHEN and CDR2 as SYDVKM. The CDR3 bases are TGTGCCAGCAGTCCAATGCCGGGGGCCTACGAGCAGTACTTC. Translation gives CASSPMPGAYEQYF.

V is TRBV7-6 and J is TRBJ2-2; the match to TRBD2 covers 10 bases. Losses at the gene ends were 1 base for V and 3 bases for J; bases not matched to a gene: 2. Germline CDR1 SGHVS, CDR2 FNYEAQ. CDR3 size: 16 residues. CDR3 sequence: CASSLGLAGDTGELFF. In nucleotides, the CDR3 is TGTGCCAGCAGCTTAGGGCTAGCGGGAGACACCGGGGAGCTGTTTTTT.

With respect to this clone: At the DNA level, this CDR3 is encoded by other sequences in the same sample as well. V usage is TRBV27 and J usage is TRBJ2-7; 8 bases are shared with TRBD2. The CDR3 extends over 15 amino acids. With V trimmed by 0 bases and J by 3 bases, 4 bases remained unmatched. The germline gives CDR1 MNHEY, CDR2 SMNVEV (reference sequence). The CDR3 region is CASSLSAGALYEQYF. DNA for the CDR3: TGTGCCAGCAGTTTATCAGCGGGAGCCCTCTACGAGCAGTACTTC.

The chain uses TRBV4-1 and TRBJ1-4; 9 nucleotides line up with TRBD1. Trimming at V came to 3 bases and at J to 6 bases, leaving 5 bases not matched to a gene. The CDR3 spans 15 residues. The germline V gene has CDR1 MGHRA and CDR2 YSYEKL. CDR3 amino acids: CASSQGTGLDEKLFF. The CDR3 coding sequence is TGCGCCAGCAGCCAGGGGACAGGGTTGGATGAAAAACTGTTTTTT.